The next 21 T cell receptor beta chains were all read from a single sample in a study of blood T cell repertoires in COVID-19. Repertoires were generated with immunoSEQ multiplex PCR, while TCRdb's copy carries only in-frame clones and drops some. The sample records just under 350,000 clones, 75% to 90% being singletons. The sequenced sample consisted of peripheral blood. The receptor source for this set is a woman aged 45 to 65 with COVID-19, enrolled during active disease.

The chain links TRBV10-3 to TRBJ1-4; the D gene is possibly TRBD1 (6 bases). V shed 3 bases and J shed 5 bases, with 10 bases lying between them. Germline lookup yields CDR1 ENHRY and CDR2 SYGVKD. CDR3 length: 14 amino acids. This chain's CDR3 is CAISEGQSNEKLFF. CDR3 sequence (DNA): TGTGCCATCAGTGAAGGACAGTCCAATGAAAAACTGTTTTTT.

The chain carries TRBV29-1 and TRBJ2-7; perhaps TRBD1 as D (5 bases). CDR1 is SQVTM, CDR2 ANQGSEA, per germline. Trimming cost V 3 bases and J 6 bases, with 9 bases left between them. The CDR3 consists of 11 residues. In nucleotides, the CDR3 is TGCAGCGTTGAGGGCCAGGGCGAGCAGTACTTC. Encoded protein: CSVEGQGEQYF.

The V and J genes are TRBV7-6 and TRBJ2-3; 7 nucleotides align to TRBD2. From germline, CDR1 is SGHVS and CDR2 FNYEAQ. J gave up 2 bases and V 5 bases, and 10 bases lay outside the gene matches. This CDR3 region has 16 residues. This chain's CDR3 is CASSQFSGTNTDTQYF. DNA for the CDR3: TGTGCCAGCAGCCAATTTTCCGGGACTAACACAGATACGCAGTATTTT.

The chain employs TRBV5-6 and TRBJ1-1; 8 nucleotides align to TRBD1. This CDR3 has 13 amino acids. Trimming at V came to 7 bases and at J to 7 bases, leaving 9 bases not matched to a gene. In germline, CDR1 is SGHDT, CDR2 YYEEEE. DNA for the CDR3: TGTGCCAGCGTTCTCAGGGGGCTCAATGAAGCTTTCTTT. It encodes CASVLRGLNEAFF.

This clone was observed many times. This chain connects TRBV2 to TRBJ2-3; 8 nucleotides agree with TRBD2. The CDR3 has 15 amino acids. Germline V gene lookup returns CDR1 SNHLY and CDR2 FYNNEI. Trimming cost V 4 bases and J 1 base; bases outside gene matches: 4. The CDR3 sequence is CASSVLSGGTDTQYF. The CDR3 region has the DNA TGTGCCAGCAGTGTACTTAGCGGGGGCACAGATACGCAGTATTTT.

This chain joins TRBV27 and TRBJ2-7; the match to TRBD1 covers 9 bases. Trimming removed 5 bases from V and 2 bases from J; junction bases left unmatched: 4. The CDR3 length is 14 residues. In germline, CDR1 is MNHEY, CDR2 SMNVEV (reference sequence). CDR3 amino acids: CASSPRTGAYEQYF. The CDR3 nucleotides read TGTGCCAGCAGTCCCCGGACAGGGGCCTACGAGCAGTACTTC.

A word on this clone: One junction end does not reproduce the germline sequence, and a read error may be involved. DNA of the CDR3: TGTGCCAGCAGCCTAGCTCCGGGACTAGCTGGCAATGAGCAGTTCTTC. As protein: CASSLAPGLAGNEQFF. The chain employs TRBV7-8 and TRBJ2-1, with 9 bases fitting TRBD2. Germline CDR1 SGHVS, CDR2 FQNEAQ. This CDR3 region has 16 residues.

The gene calls are TRBV7-2 and TRBJ2-7; D is perhaps TRBD1 (6 bases). The germline V and J ends were trimmed by 4 bases and 4 bases, with 17 bases remaining between them. The CDR3 extends over 15 amino acids. Germline CDR1 is SGHTA and CDR2 is FQGNSA. CDR3 DNA sequence: TGTGCCAGCAGCTCCAACAGGGACCATTTATACGAGCAGTACTTC. It specifies CASSSNRDHLYEQYF.

The chain links TRBV2 to TRBJ2-7, with D maybe TRBD2 (5 bases). Germline V gene sequence: CDR1 SNHLY, CDR2 FYNNEI. Trimming pared 7 bases from V and 6 bases from J, leaving 19 bases between. The CDR3 sequence is 14 residues long. CDR3 nucleotides: TGTGCCAGCAATGGACTGAGGGTGTCTTCCGAGCAGTACTTC. This encodes CASNGLRVSSEQYF.

The chain couples TRBV7-8 to TRBJ1-6; 7 positions agree with TRBD1. V was pared by 1 base and J by 4 bases, with 1 base of the junction left unmatched. Germline V gene lookup returns CDR1 SGHVS and CDR2 FQNEAQ. The CDR3 has 15 residues. In DNA, the CDR3 is TGTGCCAGCAGCTTAGTGGGACAGTATAATTCACCCCTCCACTTT. Its translation is CASSLVGQYNSPLHF. Drawing the rest from reference TRBV7-8 and TRBJ1-6, the complete variable domain is GAGVSQSPRYKVAKRGQDVALRCDPISGHVSLFWYQQALGQGPEFLTYFQNEAQLDKSGLPSDRFFAERPEGSVSTLKIQRTQQEDSAVYLCASSLVGQYNSPLHFGNGTRLTVT.

CDR3: CATSDPQGAKNIQYF. CDR3 coding DNA: TGTGCCACCAGTGACCCACAGGGGGCCAAAAACATTCAGTACTTC. The rearrangement uses TRBV24-1 and TRBJ2-4; 7 positions match TRBD1. J was trimmed by 1 base and V by 4 bases; bases with no gene match: 3. The germline V gene encodes CDR1 KGHDR and CDR2 SFDVKD. The CDR3 spans 15 residues.

To note about this clone: The same CDR3 is also encoded by other DNA sequences in this sample. This rearrangement joins TRBV19 to TRBJ2-1; the D gene is possibly TRBD2 (5 bases). CDR3 length: 15 amino acids. Trimming pared 6 bases from V and 0 bases from J, leaving 12 bases between. CDR1 is LNHDA and CDR2 is SQIVND in the germline V gene (reference sequence). The CDR3 nucleotides read TGTGCCAGTAGCCCGGGAACGCCCTCCTACAATGAGCAGTTCTTC. Translated: CASSPGTPSYNEQFF.

The V gene is TRBV3-1 (or the pseudogene TRBV3-2), the J gene TRBJ2-1; D unclear. Trimming pared 0 bases from V and 4 bases from J, leaving 10 bases between. The CDR3 covers 15 residues. The germline gives CDR1 LGHDT, CDR2 YNNKEL (reference sequence). CDR3 sequence (DNA): TGTGCCAGCAGCCAAGAATCCACGGTATACAATGAGCAGTTCTTC. It specifies CASSQESTVYNEQFF.

This rearrangement joins TRBV19 to TRBJ1-1, with 7 bases lining up with TRBD1. V shed 5 bases, J shed 3 bases, and the junction held 6 bases outside the gene matches. The germline CDR1 and CDR2 sequences are LNHDA and SQIVND (reference sequence). This CDR3 region has 14 residues. As DNA, the CDR3 is TGTGCCAGTAGTTCCCACAGGGGAGACACTGAAGCTTTCTTT. As protein: CASSSHRGDTEAFF.

The chain joins TRBV2 to TRBJ2-7; 14 nucleotides agree with TRBD2. With V trimmed by 9 bases and J by 7 bases, 8 bases remained unmatched. Germline V gene data show CDR1 as SNHLY and CDR2 as FYNNEI. This CDR3 is built from 14 residues. The CDR3 sequence is CASRGGLAGVEQYF. The CDR3 DNA sequence: TGTGCCAGTCGAGGGGGACTAGCGGGGGTAGAGCAGTACTTC.

This sequence joins TRBV10-3 and TRBJ2-1; D might be TRBD2 (7 bases). The CDR3 loop spans 15 amino acids. V lost 6 bases and J lost 8, with 20 bases in between. The germline V gene encodes CDR1 ENHRY and CDR2 SYGVKD. CDR3 sequence: CAIRKTGGRGDEQFF. The CDR3 region has the DNA TGTGCCATCAGGAAGACGGGGGGCCGGGGGGATGAGCAGTTCTTC.

A single count supports this clone. The genes are TRBV3-1 (or the pseudogene TRBV3-2) and TRBJ1-5; D may be TRBD1 (5 bases). The V gene lost 2 bases and the J gene lost 4 bases, with 9 bases spanning the gap. Per the germline V gene, CDR1 is LGHDT and CDR2 is YNNKEL (reference sequence). CDR3 size: 14 residues. The chain's CDR3 is CASSQRGGNQPQHF. CDR3 nucleotide sequence: TGTGCCAGCAGCCAAAGGGGAGGGAATCAGCCCCAGCATTTT.

This rearrangement joins TRBV1 to TRBJ2-3; the table's D call, TRBD2, has no DNA check behind it. TRBV1 is marked as a pseudogene. This CDR3 comprises 12 residues. The CDR3, as DNA: TGCACCAGCAAGGGACTCACAGATACGCAGTATTTT. Translated, it gives CTSKGLTDTQYF.

V usage is TRBV3-1 (or the pseudogene TRBV3-2) and J usage is TRBJ1-4, with TRBD1 identical over 10 bases. CDR1 and CDR2 from the germline V gene are LGHDT and YNNKEL (reference sequence). The CDR3 extends over 14 amino acids. V lost 4 bases and J lost 8; bases outside the gene matches: 4. In nucleotides, the CDR3 is TGTGCCAGCAGCCGACAGGGGGCGTCCGAAAAACTGTTTTTT. It is translated as CASSRQGASEKLFF.

J is TRBJ2-3 and V is TRBV2; a weak D match, TRBD1 (5 bases). Looked up from germline, CDR1 is SNHLY and CDR2 is FYNNEI. CDR3 length equals 15 residues. V was pared by 6 bases and J by 2 bases, with 15 bases between. CDR3 protein: CASRSPGHVTDTQYF. The CDR3 DNA follows: TGTGCCAGCAGATCCCCCGGACACGTCACAGATACGCAGTATTTT.

This clone was recorded only once. V and J are TRBV7-9 and TRBJ1-5; D uncertain. The CDR3 is 15 amino acids. Germline V gene data show CDR1 as SEHNR and CDR2 as FQNEAQ (reference sequence). Trimming took 0 bases from V and 6 from J, leaving 12 bases between them. The CDR3 coding sequence is TGTGCCAGCAGCTTAGCAGGACTACCCACTCAGCCCCAGCATTTT. The encoded protein is CASSLAGLPTQPQHF.